These 10 T cell receptor beta chains originate from one sample sequenced in a study of T cell repertoires in cytomegalovirus infection. One entry per CDR3 protein, called by TCRdb with MiXCR from the reads. The table lists approximately 990,000 distinct CDR3 sequences, more than 25% of them singletons, with over 12% in the top ten. Their cognate antigens are unknown. The input for sequencing was cultured CD8+ T cells from PBMCs, taken from culture after CMV antigen stimulation. The receptors were sampled from a human donor in good health (CMV status not recorded). Some clones in this sample may be carry-over from other donors' samples.

This clonotype occurred a few times. The rearrangement uses TRBV15 and TRBJ1-5; D might be TRBD1 (6 bases). The CDR3 length is 15 residues. V dropped 0 bases and J dropped 7 bases, with 13 bases sitting between them. Germline V gene lookup returns CDR1 LNHNV and CDR2 YYDKDF (reference sequence). The CDR3 loop is CATSRDRGVRQPQHF. DNA for the CDR3: TGTGCCACCAGCAGAGATAGGGGGGTTCGGCAGCCCCAGCATTTT.

This clonotype was picked up many times. V usage is TRBV7-2 and J usage is TRBJ1-4; tentative D call: TRBD1 (6 bases). The CDR3 totals 16 residues. The V gene's germline CDR1 is SGHTA and CDR2 FQGNSA. V dropped 2 bases and J dropped 6 bases, with 16 bases sitting between them. CDR3 loop: CASSLPQQGLDEKLFF. CDR3 sequence (DNA): TGTGCCAGCAGCTTACCGCAGCAGGGGTTGGATGAAAAACTGTTTTTT.

With regard to this clonotype: An end of the junction differs from the germline gene, which may be a read error. The chain employs TRBV12-5 and TRBJ2-1; TRBD1 might be the D (5 bases). The CDR3 length is 16 residues. Germline V CDR1 and CDR2: LGHNT, FRNRAP. The CDR3 sequence is CARGLISTVSYNEQFF. The CDR3 DNA reads TGTGCTAGGGGTTTGATCTCGACAGTATCCTACAATGAGCAGTTCTTC.

The chain employs TRBV27 and TRBJ2-7; 10 bases line up with TRBD2. V was pared by 6 bases and J by 1 base, with 9 bases of the junction left unmatched. This CDR3 has 16 amino acids. The germline V gene has CDR1 MNHEY and CDR2 SMNVEV (reference sequence). The CDR3 nucleotides are TGTGCCAGCAGCAGAGCCGGGACTAGCGTTTCCTACGAGCAGTACTTC. It codes for CASSRAGTSVSYEQYF.

This clonotype was recorded a few times. The V gene is TRBV4-3, the J gene TRBJ1-6; D not resolved. This CDR3 has 17 residues. V was cut by 0 bases and J by 0 bases, with 9 bases left in between. Germline V gene lookup returns CDR1 LGHNA and CDR2 YSLEER. The CDR3 nucleotides are TGCGCCAGCAGCCAAGATGAGGAGAGCTCCTATAATTCACCCCTCCACTTT. Encoded protein: CASSQDEESSYNSPLHF.

The V call is TRBV7-6, the J call TRBJ2-7; 7 bases map to TRBD1. V lost 0 bases and J lost 0; bases outside the gene matches: 5. This CDR3 comprises 16 residues. Germline V gene sequence: CDR1 SGHVS, CDR2 FNYEAQ. CDR3 coding DNA: TGTGCCAGCAGCTTAGCCGTGACAGGGAGCTCCTACGAGCAGTACTTC. It translates to CASSLAVTGSSYEQYF.

This clonotype was observed at least ten times. The V call is TRBV7-8, the J call TRBJ2-7, with D possibly being TRBD2 (5 bases). The CDR3 sequence is 16 residues long. Trimming took off 1 base at V and 0 bases at J, with 13 bases between the two ends. The V gene's germline CDR1 is SGHVS and CDR2 FQNEAQ. CDR3 DNA sequence: TGTGCCAGCAGCTTAGGTCCCGGACTGAGCTCCTACGAGCAGTACTTC. As protein: CASSLGPGLSSYEQYF.

This clonotype was seen a handful of times. The chain is built from TRBV24-1 and TRBJ2-3; unclear D gene. Trimming removed 5 bases at V and 1 base at J, with 9 bases between. The CDR3 loop spans 14 amino acids. Germline CDR1 is KGHDR and CDR2 is SFDVKD. The CDR3 is CATSVDAGTDTQYF. The CDR3 coding sequence is TGTGCCACCAGTGTTGATGCGGGCACAGATACGCAGTATTTT.

This chain links TRBV5-4 with TRBJ1-2, with TRBD1 as a possible D gene (5 bases). The CDR3 loop spans 15 amino acids. V was trimmed by 4 bases and J by 1 base, leaving 14 bases between them. Looked up from germline, CDR1 is SGHNT and CDR2 is YYREEE (reference sequence). CDR3 in DNA: TGTGCCAGCAGCACGCCGGGACGGCATAACTATGGCTACACCTTC. Its translation is CASSTPGRHNYGYTF.

The chain links TRBV10-3 to TRBJ2-7, with D possibly being TRBD1 (6 bases). The CDR3 length is 16 residues. Trimming shortened V by 3 bases and J by 0 bases, and 15 bases separated the two germline ends. Germline V gene lookup returns CDR1 ENHRY and CDR2 SYGVKD. CDR3 DNA sequence: TGTGCCATCAGTGAACCCGCGACAGGTTTCTCCTACGAGCAGTACTTC. This gives the protein CAISEPATGFSYEQYF.